The rows below give T cell receptor beta chains drawn from one sample of a study of blood T cell repertoires in COVID-19. Assay: immunoSEQ multiplex PCR; the TCRdb copy retains only in-frame clones and omits some. The table records some 52,000 clones, 70% to 90% of them present only once. Sequenced: peripheral blood. These receptors all stem from a man between 65 and 85 years old with acute or convalescent COVID-19. Both conserved end residues are part of each CDR3. A D gene is named only where the DNA matches it firmly. Only part of the rows carry a size: once, few, many, or a class if the clone is expanded.

size	V	D	J	CDR3	DNA
NA	TRBV11-2	TRBD1	TRBJ1-1	CASSLGQGRTEAFF	TGTGCCAGCAGCTTAGGACAGGGACGCACTGAAGCTTTCTTT
NA	TRBV5-1	TRBD2	TRBJ2-1	CASATSGDSYNEQFF	TGCGCCAGCGCAACTAGCGGCGACTCCTACAATGAGCAGTTCTTC
NA	TRBV19	TRBD2	TRBJ2-3	CASSGGATDTQYF	TGTGCCAGTAGCGGGGGGGCAACAGATACGCAGTATTTT
once	TRBV29-1	TRBD1	TRBJ2-1	CSVEATGSSYNEQFF	TGCAGCGTTGAAGCGACAGGGAGCTCCTACAATGAGCAGTTCTTC
NA	TRBV6-5	NA	TRBJ2-1	CASRKRDNEQFF	TGTGCCAGCAGAAAACGGGATAATGAGCAGTTCTTC
NA	TRBV19	NA	TRBJ1-6	CASSSDISGSPLHF	TGTGCCAGTAGTAGCGACATCTCAGGCTCACCCCTCCACTTT
NA	TRBV24-1	NA	TRBJ1-1	CATSDHRNTEAFF	TGTGCCACCAGTGACCACAGGAACACTGAAGCTTTCTTT
NA	TRBV6-5	NA	TRBJ1-2	CASSYDRNYGYTF	TGTGCCAGCAGTTACGACAGGAACTATGGCTACACCTTC
NA	TRBV7-9	NA	TRBJ1-5	CASSLSPEGPQHF	TGTGCCAGCAGCCTAAGCCCCGAGGGCCCCCAGCATTTT
few	TRBV28	TRBD1	TRBJ1-3	CASLTGEKRNTIYF	TGTGCCAGCCTGACAGGGGAGAAGAGAAACACCATATATTTT
NA	TRBV27	NA	TRBJ2-7	CASRGTGNSYEQYF	TGTGCCAGCAGAGGGACTGGAAACTCCTACGAGCAGTACTTC
once	TRBV4-3	NA	TRBJ1-4	CASSPNREKLFF	TGCGCCAGCAGCCCCAACAGGGAAAAACTGTTTTTT
NA	TRBV7-2	TRBD2	TRBJ2-5	CASSSSGTQETQYF	TGTGCCAGCAGCTCCAGCGGGACCCAAGAGACCCAGTACTTC
NA	TRBV27	TRBD1	TRBJ2-2	CASSWGQRGVGELFF	TGTGCCAGCAGTTGGGGACAGCGTGGAGTCGGGGAGCTGTTTTTT
NA	TRBV28	TRBD1	TRBJ1-6	CASRNRGVDSPLHF	TGTGCCAGCAGAAACAGGGGAGTCGATTCACCCCTCCACTTT
NA	TRBV9	TRBD2	TRBJ2-1	CASSVEPSGTSEQFF	TGTGCCAGCAGCGTAGAGCCTAGCGGGACCAGTGAGCAGTTCTTC
NA	TRBV6-4	NA	TRBJ1-2	CASSDSRHLNNYGYTF	TGTGCCAGCAGTGACTCTAGACACCTCAATAACTATGGCTACACCTTC
NA	TRBV4-1	TRBD2	TRBJ2-7	CASSQDGRAGYEQYF	TGCGCCAGCAGCCAAGACGGGAGGGCCGGCTACGAGCAGTACTTC